These 12 T cell receptor beta chains originate from one sample sequenced in a study of regulatory T cells in long-lasting Graves disease. As for time point: newly diagnosed GD, antithyroid drugs for less than 3 months. Extracted RNA from PBMCs served as the source of the TCR library. TCR beta libraries were built with iRepertoire HTBI primers and Arm-PCR of CDR3 regions. From the multiplex PCR reads, TCRdb called clonotypes with MiXCR, one entry per CDR3 protein. The table shows around 400,000 distinct CDR3 sequences, with about 15% occurring only once. These same data were also listed under a study on T cells in Graves' hyperthyroidism and ophthalmopathy.

This specimen consisted of peripheral blood mononuclear cells (PBMCs), obtained at new diagnosis, from a patient treated with antithyroid drugs. These receptor sequences come from a woman aged 40 to 50 with Graves disease.

V gene TRBV9 combines with J gene TRBJ2-5; the D is unclear. Germline CDR1 SGDLS, CDR2 YYNGEE. V gave up 1 base and J gave up 1 base, with 8 bases separating them. The CDR3 totals 14 residues. CDR3 nucleotides: TGTGCCAGCAGCGTAAGGCCAGGCCAAGAGACCCAGTACTTC. Translated, it gives CASSVRPGQETQYF.

This clonotype occurred many times. The chain recombines TRBV11-2 with TRBJ1-1, with D hard to call. The CDR3 has 13 residues. Deletions cut 3 bases from V and 0 bases from J, with 5 bases between. Germline-derived CDR1 and CDR2 are SGHAT and FQNNGV. CDR3 nucleotide sequence: TGTGCCAGCAGCTTTCCAGTGAACACTGAAGCTTTCTTT. This codes for CASSFPVNTEAFF.

This clonotype has at least ten counts. This chain links TRBV7-2 with TRBJ1-2; TRBD1 matches at 8 bases. Germline V gene sequence: CDR1 SGHTA, CDR2 FQGNSA. This CDR3 region has 20 residues. The V gene end was trimmed by 2 bases and the J gene end by 7 bases; junction bases not matched to a gene: 24. CDR3: CASSLFVRQGARGLSGGYTF. The CDR3 DNA reads TGTGCCAGCAGCTTATTTGTAAGGCAGGGGGCACGGGGTCTCTCTGGTGGCTACACCTTC.

Ten or more counts support this clonotype. The rearrangement joins TRBV6-1 to TRBJ2-7, with D maybe TRBD2 (6 bases). Looked up from germline, CDR1 is MNHNS and CDR2 is SASEGT. V dropped 1 base and J dropped 12 bases, with 25 bases sitting between them. This CDR3 is 16 amino acids long. CDR3 DNA: TGTGCCAGCAGTGAAGAAGGAGGCGGGGCTAGCGATAATCGGTACTTC. Amino acids: CASSEEGGGASDNRYF.

This clonotype was observed a few times. This rearrangement joins TRBV18 to TRBJ1-1; no firm D call. Germline CDR1 reads KGHSH; CDR2 reads LQKENI. CDR3 size: 12 residues. The V end lost 3 bases, the J end lost 8 bases, and 10 bases lay between the germline ends. CDR3 nucleotides: TGTGCCAGCTCACCCCAGCCACAAGAAGCTTTCTTT. It specifies CASSPQPQEAFF. Supplemented by reference TRBV18 and TRBJ1-1, the full variable domain reads NAGVMQNPRHLVRRRGQEARLRCSPMKGHSHVYWYRQLPEEGLKFMVYLQKENIIDESGMPKERFSAEFPKEGPSILRIQQVVRGDSAAYFCASSPQPQEAFFGQGTRLTVV.

This chain joins TRBV12-3 or TRBV12-4 and TRBJ1-5; 9 bases match TRBD1. Unmatched junction bases numbered 6, after V lost 6 bases and J lost 6 bases. This CDR3 has 14 amino acids. The CDR3, as DNA: TGTGCCAGCAGAGAGGGGACAGGGCCTCAGCCCCAGCATTTT. Its protein is CASREGTGPQPQHF.

This clonotype turned up a few times. V gene TRBV19 combines with J gene TRBJ2-1; 11 bases align to TRBD2. The CDR3 length is 16 residues. Germline CDR1 reads LNHDA; CDR2 reads SQIVND (reference sequence). J was trimmed by 4 bases and V by 4 bases; bases with no gene match: 6. As DNA, the CDR3 is TGTGCCAGTAGTAAAACTACTAGCGGGAGTTACAATGAGCAGTTCTTC. The encoded protein is CASSKTTSGSYNEQFF.

This clonotype was seen repeatedly, ten times or more. One junction end does not reproduce the germline sequence, and a read error may be involved. This rearrangement joins TRBV5-1 to TRBJ2-3, with 13 bases fitting TRBD2. CDR1 SGHRS and CDR2 YFSETQ come from the germline V gene. CDR3 size: 16 residues. CDR3: CASSSGTSGATDTQYF. The CDR3, as DNA: TGTGCCAGCAGCAGCGGGACTAGCGGGGCCACAGATACGCAGTATTTT.

This clonotype was seen more than once but under ten times. Sequence at one end of the junction differs from germline and may be a read error. The chain joins TRBV7-7 to TRBJ2-3; 8 bases fit TRBD1. CDR3 length: 16 residues. The germline CDR1 and CDR2 sequences are SSHAT and FNYEAQ (reference sequence). The DNA of the CDR3 is TGTGCTAGCAGCCGGACGTGGACAGGGTCCACAGATACGCAGTATTTT. Residues: CASSRTWTGSTDTQYF.

The table lists this clonotype with many counts. The V and J genes are TRBV9 and TRBJ1-2; D perhaps matches TRBD1 (5 bases). CDR3 length: 13 amino acids. Germline-derived CDR1 and CDR2 are SGDLS and YYNGEE. V lost 1 base to trimming and J lost 2 bases, with 6 bases between them. The CDR3 protein is CASSVSGNYGYTF. For the CDR3, the DNA is TGTGCCAGCAGCGTATCAGGGAACTATGGCTACACCTTC.

This clonotype was counted many times. The chain uses TRBV6-1 and TRBJ2-7; D is perhaps TRBD2 (6 bases). The V gene lost 7 bases and the J gene lost 6 bases, with 10 bases spanning the gap. CDR1 and CDR2 (germline): MNHNS, SASEGT. This CDR3 is built from 11 residues. The CDR3, as DNA: TGTGCCAGCAAAACTAGCATCGAGCAGTACTTC. Translation: CASKTSIEQYF.

In its sample, this clonotype was seen many times. The rearrangement links TRBV6-2 or TRBV6-3 to TRBJ2-1; TRBD1 is a possible D gene (5 bases). CDR1 and CDR2 (germline): MNHEY, SVGEGT. This CDR3 has 17 amino acids. The ends were cut back, 5 bases at V and 3 bases at J, with 20 bases in the middle. CDR3 in DNA: TGTGCCAGCAGTGAAGGGGTTTGGAGCTCCAACTACAATGAGCAGTTCTTC. It yields the protein CASSEGVWSSNYNEQFF.